A selection of T cell receptor beta chains follows, all from one sample in a study of CXCR3-negative and CXCR3-positive naive CD8 T cells. TCRdb re-called the 5' RACE reads and gives one entry per CDR3 protein, without DNA. This repertoire includes around 90,000 distinct CDR3 sequences. The sequencing sample was made of naive CXCR3- CD8+ T cells from blood. Receptors originate from a human donor in good health. Some clones in this sample may be carry-over from other donors' samples. Each CDR3 is given with its conserved first and last residue.

CDR3 length	V gene	J gene	CDR3 protein
14	TRBV20-1	TRBJ2-3	CSASMGSYTDTQYF
13	TRBV29-1	TRBJ1-1	CSVRIPGGTEAFF
14	TRBV20-1	TRBJ2-1	CSARDLGGLPEQFF
16	TRBV15	TRBJ2-1	CATSRDRRGLGNEQFF
12	TRBV20-1	TRBJ1-2	CSAEGINYGYTF
14	TRBV5-1	TRBJ1-2	CASSDLQASWGYTF
14	TRBV7-6	TRBJ2-5	CASSYDTPGGTQYF
16	TRBV7-9	TRBJ2-5	CASSLVGGRSQETQYF
16	TRBV29-1	TRBJ1-1	CSVEDGSDRIGTEAFF
16	TRBV15	TRBJ2-7	CATSRGSGLDLYEQYF
14	TRBV3-1	TRBJ2-7	CASSQRDSAYEQYF
14	TRBV4-3	TRBJ2-7	CASSQSVTAYEQYF
12	TRBV10-3	TRBJ1-1	CAIRTGDTEAFF
12	TRBV29-1	TRBJ2-7	CSVELGPYEQYF
15	TRBV20-1	TRBJ2-5	CSARVSWSSQETQYF
13	TRBV12-3/TRBV12-4	TRBJ1-3	CASSLERSGTIYF
16	TRBV6-6	TRBJ2-7	CASSPTAPEVPYEQYF
14	TRBV30	TRBJ2-7	CAWSQGSSEWEQYF
14	TRBV7-9	TRBJ1-1	CASSLVPELVEAFF
13	TRBV5-1	TRBJ1-2	CASSDTPGFGYTF
13	TRBV30	TRBJ1-1	CAWVSGQGLGAFF
13	TRBV20-1	TRBJ2-5	CSATDRVQETQYF
13	TRBV29-1	TRBJ1-1	CSVDTGGNTEAFF
13	TRBV6-2/TRBV6-3	TRBJ1-3	CASSPSSGNTIYF
18	TRBV20-1	TRBJ2-1	CSARDTSGGAVEINEQFF
14	TRBV27	TRBJ2-7	CASSLRGDLYEQYF
13	TRBV29-1	TRBJ2-7	CSVEWGRGYEQYF
15	TRBV5-1	TRBJ2-3	CASSAGLAGEDTQYF
12	TRBV18	TRBJ2-7	CASSEGAHEQYF
16	TRBV7-9	TRBJ1-3	CASSPPVGASGNTIYF
14	TRBV20-1	TRBJ1-3	CSASSQGYGNTIYF
15	TRBV12-3/TRBV12-4	TRBJ2-7	CASSPRDRGTAEQYF
15	TRBV7-3	TRBJ2-1	CASSFSGGEYNEQFF
16	TRBV6-6	TRBJ2-3	CASSYSMALQADTQYF
14	TRBV29-1	TRBJ1-2	CSVVYRSIGYGYTF
15	TRBV5-5	TRBJ1-2	CASSHTGGSFLGYTF
15	TRBV29-1	TRBJ1-1	CSVEDLGRGHTEAFF
13	TRBV10-3	TRBJ2-7	CAISGQSSYEQYF
13	TRBV29-1	TRBJ2-2	CSVAKENTGELFF
15	TRBV13	TRBJ1-2	CASSARGAINYGYTF
15	TRBV20-1	TRBJ1-4	CSVGGVSGANEKLFF
16	TRBV28	TRBJ2-7	CASSLTRDSSSYEQYF
14	TRBV6-6	TRBJ2-5	CASTVRSVLETQYF
14	TRBV7-6	TRBJ2-7	CASSLVIGGSEQYF
21	TRBV21-1	TRBJ2-5	CASSKPSPVASGGPLTETQYF
17	TRBV20-1	TRBJ2-1	CSARAKLAGGPVNEQFF